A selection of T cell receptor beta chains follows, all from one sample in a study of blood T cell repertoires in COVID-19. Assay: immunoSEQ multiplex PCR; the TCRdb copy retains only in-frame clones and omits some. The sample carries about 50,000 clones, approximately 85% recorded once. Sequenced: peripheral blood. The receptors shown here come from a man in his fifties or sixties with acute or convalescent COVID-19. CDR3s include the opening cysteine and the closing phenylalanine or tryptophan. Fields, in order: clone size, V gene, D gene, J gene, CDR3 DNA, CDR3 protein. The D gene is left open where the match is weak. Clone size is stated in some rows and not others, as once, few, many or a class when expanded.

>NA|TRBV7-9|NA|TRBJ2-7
TGTGCCAGCAGCTTGTCCAGGGGACCCTACGAGCAGTACTTC
CASSLSRGPYEQYF
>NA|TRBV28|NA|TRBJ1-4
TGTGCCAGCAGTTCGCCCGGAGTGAGTGAAAAACTGTTTTTT
CASSSPGVSEKLFF
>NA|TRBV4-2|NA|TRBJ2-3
TGTGCCAGCAGCCAAGATTACGGGAGAGACGCAGATACGCAGTATTTT
CASSQDYGRDADTQYF
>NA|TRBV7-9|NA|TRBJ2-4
TGTGCCAGCAGCTTAGGAGGGGGGAGGGGAAACATTCAGTACTTC
CASSLGGGRGNIQYF
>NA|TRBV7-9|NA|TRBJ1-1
TGTGCCAGCAGCTGGGAGGACACTGAAGCTTTCTTT
CASSWEDTEAFF
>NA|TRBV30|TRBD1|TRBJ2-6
TGTGCCACCCACCGGGACAGGGCACCATCTGGGGCCAACGTCCTGACTTTC
CATHRDRAPSGANVLTF
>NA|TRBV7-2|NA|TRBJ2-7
TGTGCCAGCAGCGTTCAGGGGACGGCAGCGGAGCAGTACTTC
CASSVQGTAAEQYF
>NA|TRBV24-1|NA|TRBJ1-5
TGTGCCACCAGGGACAGCGGGGGCAATCAGCCCCAGCATTTT
CATRDSGGNQPQHF
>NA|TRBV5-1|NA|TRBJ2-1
TGCGCCAGCAGCGGAGGGACAGAGGAGCAGTTCTTC
CASSGGTEEQFF
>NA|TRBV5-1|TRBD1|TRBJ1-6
TGCGCCAGCAGGGCCGGGACAGGGGCATCACCCCTCCACTTT
CASRAGTGASPLHF
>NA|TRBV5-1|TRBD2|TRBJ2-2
TGCGCCAGCAGCGAAAGACTAGCGGGAGGGAACACCGGGGAGCTGTTTTTT
CASSERLAGGNTGELFF
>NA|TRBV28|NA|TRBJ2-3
TGTGCCAGCAGGAGAATATTACTGACTCCCGGAGGGACAGATACGCAGTATTTT
CASRRILLTPGGTDTQYF
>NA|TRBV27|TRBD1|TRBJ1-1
TGTGCCAGCAAACCGGGACAGGGGTACACTGAAGCTTTCTTT
CASKPGQGYTEAFF
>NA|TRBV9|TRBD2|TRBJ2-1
TGTGCCAGCAGCCTTTATGGGGCTAGCGGGAGCGTCTACAATGAGCAGTTCTTC
CASSLYGASGSVYNEQFF
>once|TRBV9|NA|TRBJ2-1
TGTGCCAGCAGCGCAAACAGGGTTCTATACAATGAGCAGTTCTTC
CASSANRVLYNEQFF
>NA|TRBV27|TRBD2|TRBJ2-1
TGTGCCAGCAGTGGACTAGCGGGAGTTGACTACAATGAGCAGTTCTTC
CASSGLAGVDYNEQFF
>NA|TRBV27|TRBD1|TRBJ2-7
TGTGCCAGCAGTTTAACAGGGGAGAGGTCCTACGAGCAGTACTTC
CASSLTGERSYEQYF
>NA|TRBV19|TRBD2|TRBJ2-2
TGTGCCAGTAGTATAGGTGATAGGCGGCTAGCGGGACGATCCGGGGAGCTGTTTTTT
CASSIGDRRLAGRSGELFF
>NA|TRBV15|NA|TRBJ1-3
TGTGCCACCAGCAGAGATATCGGCGGGTCCAGCTCTGGAAACACCATATATTTT
CATSRDIGGSSSGNTIYF
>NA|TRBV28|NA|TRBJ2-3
TGTGCCAGCAGTCCCCGGGACTCCCTTTTTGCAGCAGATACGCAGTATTTT
CASSPRDSLFAADTQYF
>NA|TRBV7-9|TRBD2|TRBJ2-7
TGTGCCAGCAGCTTTGCCGGTAGCGGGAGATACGAGCAGTACTTC
CASSFAGSGRYEQYF
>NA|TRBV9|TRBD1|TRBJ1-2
TGTGCCAGCAGCCTGAATCTTTACAGGGGTTACACCTTC
CASSLNLYRGYTF
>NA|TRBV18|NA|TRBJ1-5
TGTGCCAGCTCACCTCGCCCAACCGAAAGGGGGTATCAGCCCCAGCATTTT
CASSPRPTERGYQPQHF
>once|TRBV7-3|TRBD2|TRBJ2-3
TGTGCCAGCAGCCCAGGGACTAGCGGGAGGGCCGTTACAGATACGCAGTATTTT
CASSPGTSGRAVTDTQYF
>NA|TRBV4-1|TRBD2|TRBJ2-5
TGCGCCAGCAGCCAAAATAGCGGGACACACCAAGAGACCCAGTACTTC
CASSQNSGTHQETQYF
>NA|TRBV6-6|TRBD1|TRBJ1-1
TGTGCCAGCAAACCCGTGACAGGGCGAAGTGAAGCTTTCTTT
CASKPVTGRSEAFF
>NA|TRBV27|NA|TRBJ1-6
TGTGCCAGCAGTTCCAGGGGAAAGCATTCACCCCTCCACTTT
CASSSRGKHSPLHF
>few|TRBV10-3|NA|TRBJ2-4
TGTGCCACCAAAGGAGAGGGGAGGAACATTCAGTACTTC
CATKGEGRNIQYF